This TCR beta chain was found in a study of technical replicates of blood from four donors. The germline V gene has CDR1 LGHNA and CDR2 YSLEER. V lost 4 bases and J lost 4; bases outside the gene matches: 9. CDR3 length: 17 amino acids. Profiling relied on immunoSEQ multiplex PCR, and the TCRdb table lists in-frame clones only, not all of them. Found here are more than 65,000 clones, about 97% of them singletons; the top ten hold 0.25% to 0.35%. Sequenced sample: T cells isolated from PBMCs. V usage is TRBV4-3 and J usage is TRBJ2-1, with 11 bases lining up with TRBD2. The clonotype was recovered from a human donor in good health. CDR3 DNA: TGCGCCAGCAGCCTTACCAGGACTAGCGGGCCTTACAATGAGCAGTTCTTC. Its protein is CASSLTRTSGPYNEQFF.